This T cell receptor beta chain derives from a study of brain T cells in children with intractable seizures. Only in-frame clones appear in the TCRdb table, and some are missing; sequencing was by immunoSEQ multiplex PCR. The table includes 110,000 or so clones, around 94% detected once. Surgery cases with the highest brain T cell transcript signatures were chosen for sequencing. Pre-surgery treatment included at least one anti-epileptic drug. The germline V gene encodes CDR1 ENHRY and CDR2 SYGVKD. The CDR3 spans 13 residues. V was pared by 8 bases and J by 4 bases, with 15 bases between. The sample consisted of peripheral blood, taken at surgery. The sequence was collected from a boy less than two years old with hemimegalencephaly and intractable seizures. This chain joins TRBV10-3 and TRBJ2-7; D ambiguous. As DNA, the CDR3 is TGTGCCATCCAAAGGGCCAACACTTACGAGCAGTACTTC. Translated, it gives CAIQRANTYEQYF.